What follows are 17 T cell receptor beta chains derived from one specimen sequenced in a study of shared clonotypes between healthy human individuals. Method: immunoSEQ multiplex PCR; TCRdb's copy keeps in-frame clones and lacks some. Altogether around 580,000 clones are present, roughly 98% being singletons, with the ten largest covering approximately 0.3%. Only CD45RO-negative cells positively selected for CCR7 counted as naive CD8 cells, so terminally differentiated effector memory CD45RA+ cells were excluded. What was sequenced was naive CD8+ T cells sorted from blood. Source of these receptors: a man aged 25-40 years in good health.

V and J are TRBV5-1 and TRBJ1-5; D unresolved. CDR1 and CDR2 (germline): SGHRS, YFSETQ. The CDR3 sequence is 15 residues long. Trimming cost V 0 bases and J 6 bases, with 13 bases left between them. In DNA form, the CDR3 reads TGCGCCAGCAGCTTGGGAGGTATGGGGAGTCAGCCCCAGCATTTT. Its translation is CASSLGGMGSQPQHF.

V and J are TRBV9 and TRBJ2-2, with a weak D call TRBD2 (6 bases). Trimming removed 0 bases from V and 1 base from J, with 10 bases in between. The CDR3 runs to 16 residues. The germline CDR1 and CDR2 sequences are SGDLS and YYNGEE. CDR3 residues: CASSVVASVNTGELFF. As DNA, the CDR3 is TGTGCCAGCAGCGTAGTGGCTAGCGTGAACACCGGGGAGCTGTTTTTT.

V and J are TRBV27 and TRBJ2-7, with D possibly matching TRBD2 (6 bases). The germline V gene has CDR1 MNHEY and CDR2 SMNVEV (reference sequence). Between the trimmed V and J ends, which lost 5 bases and 4 bases, there was a span of 18 bases. CDR3 size: 15 residues. This CDR3 is CASSQTGTGGYEQYF. The DNA for the CDR3 is TGTGCCAGCAGTCAAACCGGGACTGGGGGATACGAGCAGTACTTC.

The chain is built from TRBV2 and TRBJ2-1; the match to TRBD2 covers 14 bases. The junction had 15 bases not matched to a gene; V was cut back by 6 bases and J by 8 bases. Germline V lookup: CDR1 SNHLY, CDR2 FYNNEI. The CDR3 is made up of 18 amino acids. In nucleotides, the CDR3 is TGTGCCAGCAGCGCATTGGGACTAGCGGGAGCGGAAGGTGATGAGCAGTTCTTC. Amino acids: CASSALGLAGAEGDEQFF.

This clone appeared a single time. The J gene is TRBJ1-1, the V gene TRBV27; D is undetermined. Trimming stripped 2 bases from V and 3 bases from J, with 10 bases between. Germline V gene sequence: CDR1 MNHEY, CDR2 SMNVEV (reference sequence). This CDR3 contains 14 residues. The CDR3 loop reads CASSLNALHTEAFF. CDR3 DNA: TGTGCCAGCAGTTTAAACGCTTTGCACACTGAAGCTTTCTTT.

This clone was seen just once. This chain connects TRBV18 to TRBJ2-7; 7 nucleotides align to TRBD1. There are 14 residues in the CDR3. Germline lookup yields CDR1 KGHSH and CDR2 LQKENI. V lost 3 bases and J lost 2; bases outside the gene matches: 4. The DNA for the CDR3 is TGTGCCAGCTCACCCGGGACAGAAGCCTACGAGCAGTACTTC. This gives the protein CASSPGTEAYEQYF.

The chain joins TRBV2 to TRBJ2-7, with TRBD2 matching over 10 bases. The CDR3 is 16 amino acids. J lost 1 base, V lost 4 bases, and 7 bases had no gene match. CDR1 SNHLY and CDR2 FYNNEI come from the germline V gene. The CDR3 here is CASSAFTSGTSYEQYF. The CDR3 DNA reads as TGTGCCAGCAGTGCCTTCACTAGCGGGACTTCCTACGAGCAGTACTTC.

V gene TRBV12-5 combines with J gene TRBJ2-1, with TRBD2 identical over 7 bases. J lost 8 bases, V lost 6 bases, and 16 bases had no gene match. The CDR3 is 16 residues long. Germline-derived CDR1 and CDR2 are LGHNT and FRNRAP. CDR3 nucleotide sequence: TGTGCTAGTGGCCGATCGTCGGGAGTGGCGGGGGATGAGCAGTTCTTC. Its protein is CASGRSSGVAGDEQFF. Full variable domain (outside the CDR3, taken from reference TRBV12-5 and TRBJ2-1): DARVTQTPRHKVTEMGQEVTMRCQPILGHNTVFWYRQTMMQGLELLAYFRNRAPLDDSGMPKDRFSAEMPDATLATLKIQPSEPRDSAVYFCASGRSSGVAGDEQFFGPGTRLTVL.

The chain carries TRBV27 and TRBJ2-7, with 9 positions matching TRBD1. Looked up from germline, CDR1 is MNHEY and CDR2 is SMNVEV (reference sequence). V gave up 5 bases and J gave up 3 bases; unmatched junction bases: 5. The CDR3 spans 14 residues. The CDR3 reads CASSTGTGNYEQYF. The CDR3 DNA is TGTGCCAGCAGTACCGGGACAGGGAACTACGAGCAGTACTTC.

This clone was seen once. J is TRBJ2-7 and V is TRBV6-5, with a tentative D call TRBD1 (6 bases). Looked up from germline, CDR1 is MNHEY and CDR2 is SVGAGI. The CDR3 length is 14 residues. Trimming took off 6 bases at V and 3 bases at J, with 15 bases between the two ends. The DNA of the CDR3 is TGTGCCAGCAGCGGCCCGGACAGTTACTACGAGCAGTACTTC. This gives the protein CASSGPDSYYEQYF.

The V gene is TRBV14, the J gene TRBJ2-7; D gene unclear. V was clipped by 1 base and J by 3 bases, with 13 bases between them. The CDR3 consists of 15 residues. The germline V gene has CDR1 SGHDN and CDR2 FVKESK. The CDR3, as DNA: TGTGCCAGCAGCCAAGTCTTGGCCCCCAACTACGAGCAGTACTTC. Its protein product is CASSQVLAPNYEQYF. Drawing the rest from reference TRBV14 and TRBJ2-7, the complete variable domain is EAGVTQFPSHSVIEKGQTVTLRCDPISGHDNLYWYRRVMGKEIKFLLHFVKESKQDESGMPNNRFLAERTGGTYSTLKVQPAELEDSGVYFCASSQVLAPNYEQYFGPGTRLTVT.

Here the CDR3 reads CASQAVTGPYEQYF. As DNA, the CDR3 is TGTGCCAGCCAGGCCGTAACAGGTCCCTACGAGCAGTACTTC. V and J are TRBV7-2 and TRBJ2-7, with a weak D call TRBD1 (5 bases). V lost 8 bases, J lost 2 bases, and 16 bases lay in between. The CDR3 extends over 14 amino acids. Germline assignment: CDR1 SGHTA and CDR2 FQGNSA.

Ten or more counts support this clone. This same CDR3 is encoded by further DNA sequences in the sample. The chain uses TRBV5-1 and TRBJ1-1, with no clear D. This CDR3 spans 13 amino acids. The V gene lost 0 bases and the J gene lost 1 base, with 4 bases spanning the gap. Germline assignment: CDR1 SGHRS and CDR2 YFSETQ. CDR3 loop: CASSLEGNTEAFF. The CDR3 DNA is TGCGCCAGCAGCTTGGAGGGGAACACTGAAGCTTTCTTT.

The gene calls are TRBV7-2 and TRBJ1-1; 8 positions agree with TRBD1. The V gene's germline CDR1 is SGHTA and CDR2 FQGNSA. The V and J ends lost 5 bases and 7 bases, in that order; junction bases with no gene match: 12. CDR3 size: 15 residues. CDR3 in amino acids: CASSPLQGGYREAFF. Written as DNA, the CDR3 is TGTGCCAGCAGCCCACTACAGGGGGGATACCGTGAAGCTTTCTTT.

The chain combines TRBV7-8 with TRBJ2-4; 14 bases agree with TRBD2. The V gene's germline CDR1 is SGHVS and CDR2 FQNEAQ. V gave up 5 bases and J gave up 0 bases; unmatched junction bases: 9. The CDR3 loop spans 19 amino acids. The CDR3 DNA sequence: TGTGCCAGCAGCCAGGGACTAGCGGGAGCTGGGCTAGCCAAAAACATTCAGTACTTC. Amino acids: CASSQGLAGAGLAKNIQYF. Full variable domain (remainder filled in from reference TRBV7-8 and TRBJ2-4): GAGVSQSPRYKVAKRGQDVALRCDPISGHVSLFWYQQALGQGPEFLTYFQNEAQLDKSGLPSDRFFAERPEGSVSTLKIQRTQQEDSAVYLCASSQGLAGAGLAKNIQYFGAGTRLSVL.

CDR3 nucleotide sequence: TGCACCAGCAGCCAAACCCGGGGAGGGGCAGATACGCAGTATTTT. It encodes CTSSQTRGGADTQYF. The chain employs TRBV1 and TRBJ2-3; the table assigns TRBD2, which was not confirmed against the DNA. TRBV1 represents a pseudogene. This CDR3 is 15 amino acids long.

The gene calls are TRBV9 and TRBJ2-3; D is ambiguous. The germline V and J ends were trimmed by 2 bases and 0 bases, with 13 bases remaining between them. CDR3 length: 16 amino acids. Germline V gene data show CDR1 as SGDLS and CDR2 as YYNGEE. CDR3 nucleotide sequence: TGTGCCAGCAGCGTCGGTGGCGGAGTAAGCACAGATACGCAGTATTTT. Its translation: CASSVGGGVSTDTQYF.